The T cell receptor (beta chain) under discussion was sequenced for a study of early T cells in non-severe SARS-CoV-2 infection. V was trimmed by 3 bases and J by 1 base, leaving 6 bases between them. CDR3 size: 13 residues. The germline CDR1 and CDR2 sequences are LGHDT and YNNKEL (reference sequence). Individual cDNA molecules were tagged with unique molecular identifiers. Each CDR3 protein gets one entry after TCRdb re-called the 5' RACE reads with MiXCR. This table has tens of thousands of distinct CDR3 sequences, 14% to 15% appearing once. This clonotype was found many times. Its target is not known. Overall study results and limits: Matching results from VDJdb favored anti-spike CD8 responses, leaving private and CD4 specificities undetected.

The rearrangement uses TRBV3-1 and TRBJ1-2; D gene ambiguous. Input material: whole blood. This sequence was found in an adult who was a healthcare worker with PCR-confirmed SARS-CoV-2 infection or an uninfected control (not recorded which). CDR3 sequence reads: CASSHGDNYGYTF. Written as DNA, the CDR3 is TGTGCCAGCAGCCATGGGGATAACTATGGCTACACCTTC.